This is a list of T cell receptor beta chains from one sample in a study of technical replicates of blood from a few donors. Measured with immunoSEQ multiplex PCR; TCRdb has only the in-frame clones, and not every one. The sample consists of about 89,000 clones, approximately 96% of them appearing once. The sequencing input was T cells isolated from PBMCs. The receptors were gathered from a human donor in good health. Each CDR3 is given without its conserved first and last residue. The D gene is left open where the match is weak. Size tells how often a clone was seen (once, few, many) or the class of an expanded clone, and some rows leave it out.

NA	TRBV4-1	TRBJ2-3	TRBD2	ASSQISGRVSRGTDTQY
NA	TRBV4-2	TRBJ2-7	TRBD1	ASSQGAGTGGKFYEQY
NA	TRBV5-6	TRBJ1-1	NA	ASSLLSGFGNTEAF
NA	TRBV27	TRBJ1-1	TRBD1	ASSSGTGGPNTEAF
NA	TRBV10-2	TRBJ2-7	TRBD2	ASSDPSQAGGREQY
NA	TRBV7-2	TRBJ2-1	TRBD2	ASSSNGGGGMIEQF
NA	TRBV6-5	TRBJ2-7	NA	ASSYSEGVYEQY
NA	TRBV5-1	TRBJ2-3	NA	ASSLDPGSSTDTQY
NA	TRBV7-9	TRBJ2-7	NA	ACGRESYEQY
NA	TRBV11-3	TRBJ2-3	TRBD2	ASSRGTSGTDTQY
once	TRBV29-1	TRBJ1-5	TRBD1	SVGTGFSNQPQH
once	TRBV7-9	TRBJ1-3	NA	ASRPAGNTIY
NA	TRBV28	TRBJ1-1	NA	ATKTGGNTEAF
few	TRBV27	TRBJ2-2	NA	ASSSPVQGTGELF
once	TRBV28	TRBJ2-5	TRBD2	ASSRRLAAETQY
NA	TRBV29-1	TRBJ2-3	TRBD2	SVGGRLAGGTDTQY
NA	TRBV12-5	TRBJ2-5	TRBD1	ASADTRDRGKTQY
NA	TRBV19	TRBJ1-2	TRBD1	ASSMLGTGHGYT
NA	TRBV11-2	TRBJ2-7	TRBD2	ASSLGGSGRYEQY
NA	TRBV6-5	TRBJ1-2	TRBD1	ASSYSGQGDYGYT
NA	TRBV4-1	TRBJ1-2	NA	ASSQVSARGAGYT
NA	TRBV7-9	TRBJ1-3	NA	ASSFKRSGVGNTIY
NA	TRBV5-4	TRBJ2-7	TRBD2	ASTAGLAMGYEQY
NA	TRBV6-1	TRBJ1-1	NA	ASSGQQNTEAF
NA	TRBV19	TRBJ2-1	TRBD1	ASSVRGNNEQF
NA	TRBV10-1	TRBJ1-6	NA	ASSESTNSPLH
NA	TRBV27	TRBJ1-1	NA	ASSWGVNTEAF
NA	TRBV15	TRBJ1-5	NA	ATSRTTGYNQPQH
NA	TRBV4-1	TRBJ2-7	NA	ASSQEGLSYEQY
few	TRBV19	TRBJ2-7	TRBD1	ASSMETGGSEQY
few	TRBV5-4	TRBJ2-1	NA	ASSLGGGRYNEQF
NA	TRBV2	TRBJ2-7	NA	ASNPQGPYEQY
NA	TRBV4-1	TRBJ2-2	TRBD2	ASSHPSGGNTGELF
NA	TRBV19	TRBJ1-5	NA	ASSSRQGFQPQH
NA	TRBV30	TRBJ1-2	TRBD1	AWTRDRGNYGYT